Following are 9 T cell receptor beta chains from one sample sequenced in a study of PD-L1 blockade in urothelial cancer. Sequenced by immunoSEQ multiplex PCR; TCRdb stores in-frame clones only, minus some. Of tens of thousands of clones listed, approximately 83% are singletons. Stated time point: pretreatment peripheral blood. The sample in question was PBMCs, obtained around atezolizumab (anti-PD-L1) treatment. These receptors originate from a man aged 55 to 69 with urothelial cancer.

The chain couples TRBV7-9 to TRBJ2-7; TRBD1 aligns across 8 bases. Germline V lookup: CDR1 SEHNR, CDR2 FQNEAQ (reference sequence). This CDR3 region has 15 residues. V dropped 5 bases and J dropped 0; count of bases not matched to a gene: 6. In nucleotides, the CDR3 is TGTGCCAGCAGCAAACCGGGACAGGCCTCCTACGAGCAGTACTTC. Translation: CASSKPGQASYEQYF.

The chain links TRBV11-2 to TRBJ2-3; 8 bases are shared with TRBD1. The CDR3 covers 15 residues. Per germline, CDR1 SGHAT and CDR2 FQNNGV. The V and J ends lost 3 bases and 4 bases, in that order; junction bases with no gene match: 6. CDR3 nucleotide sequence: TGTGCCAGCAGCTTTCGGGGACAGGAATCAGATACGCAGTATTTT. Translated: CASSFRGQESDTQYF. The full variable domain, rest sourced from reference TRBV11-2 and TRBJ2-3, is EAGVAQSPRYKIIEKRQSVAFWCNPISGHATLYWYQQILGQGPKLLIQFQNNGVVDDSQLPKDRFSAERLKGVDSTLKIQPAKLEDSAVYLCASSFRGQESDTQYFGPGTRLTVL.

This clone occurred a few times. V gene TRBV30 combines with J gene TRBJ1-5; TRBD1 matches at 7 bases. The J segment lost 0 bases and the V segment lost 2 bases, leaving 4 bases of the junction unmatched. This CDR3 region has 15 residues. The germline CDR1 and CDR2 sequences are GTSNPN and SVGIG (reference sequence). CDR3 protein: CAWSPGDSSNQPQHF. CDR3 nucleotides: TGTGCCTGGAGTCCAGGGGACAGTAGCAATCAGCCCCAGCATTTT.

CDR3 nucleotide sequence: TGCGCCAGCAGCCAAGCCAGGGGGATGGGAAACACCATATATTTT. It yields the protein CASSQARGMGNTIYF. V is TRBV4-1 and J is TRBJ1-3; 7 bases are shared with TRBD1. Germline CDR1 is MGHRA and CDR2 is YSYEKL. This CDR3 has 15 amino acids. J was trimmed by 4 bases and V by 1 base; bases with no gene match: 4.

The genes are TRBV10-2 and TRBJ1-1; TRBD1 agrees at 12 bases. CDR3 length: 17 residues. Germline assignment: CDR1 WSHSY and CDR2 SAAADI. Trimming at V came to 10 bases and at J to 3 bases, leaving 15 bases not matched to a gene. CDR3 protein: CAIASPRGDRGHTEAFF. DNA for the CDR3: TGCGCCATCGCCAGTCCAAGAGGGGACAGGGGGCACACTGAAGCTTTCTTT.

The V call is TRBV19, the J call TRBJ1-5; no definite D call. Trimming pared 2 bases from V and 1 base from J, leaving 9 bases between. Germline values: CDR1 LNHDA, CDR2 SQIVND (reference sequence). CDR3 size: 15 residues. As DNA, the CDR3 is TGTGCCAGTAGTATATCCTATTCGAGCAATCAGCCCCAGCATTTT. This codes for CASSISYSSNQPQHF.

The rearrangement joins TRBV7-9 to TRBJ2-1; 10 nucleotides match TRBD2. The CDR3 has 16 residues. Losses at the gene ends were 1 base for V and 5 bases for J; bases not matched to a gene: 5. In germline, CDR1 is SEHNR, CDR2 FQNEAQ (reference sequence). The CDR3 reads CASSLDSGGADNEQFF. In nucleotides, the CDR3 is TGTGCCAGCAGCTTAGACAGCGGGGGGGCCGACAATGAGCAGTTCTTC.

This clone was seen a few times. The rearrangement joins TRBV4-2 to TRBJ2-3, with 12 bases fitting TRBD2. The CDR3 runs to 16 residues. The V gene's germline CDR1 is LGHNA and CDR2 YNFKEQ. With V trimmed by 1 base and J by 7 bases, 6 bases remained unmatched. The CDR3 nucleotides read TGTGCCAGCAGCCAAGGGGCTAGCGGGGGGGCTCATACGCAGTATTTT. Encoded protein: CASSQGASGGAHTQYF.

The chain joins TRBV5-6 to TRBJ2-2, with D possibly TRBD1 on 5 matching bases. This CDR3 region has 15 residues. Germline CDR1 SGHDT, CDR2 YYEEEE. The V end lost 2 bases, the J end lost 6 bases, and 14 bases lay between the germline ends. The CDR3 region has the DNA TGTGCCAGCAGCTTAGTGCCAGGGCAACCCGGGGAGCTGTTTTTT. Translation: CASSLVPGQPGELFF.